Listed below are T cell receptor beta chains from one sample, sequenced in a study of shared clonotypes between healthy human individuals. The table came from immunoSEQ multiplex PCR; TCRdb's copy has only in-frame clones and leaves some out. The sample consists of fewer than 3 million clones, around 92% of them appearing once. Sequencing was performed on naive CD4+ T cells from PBMCs. The receptor source for this set is a young man in good health. Some clones in this sample may be carry-over from other donors' samples. Both conserved end residues are part of each CDR3. A D gene is named only where the DNA matches it firmly. Size is omitted from some rows. Given values are once, few, many or a class for expanded clones.

V gene	clone size	J gene	D gene	CDR3 DNA	CDR3 protein
TRBV28	once	TRBJ2-7	TRBD2	TGTGCCACCCTAGGGACTAGCCCCCGAGGGCAGTACTTC	CATLGTSPRGQYF
TRBV10-3	NA	TRBJ2-1	NA	TGTGCCATCAGTGAGTATGTGGGAGAGCAGTTCTTC	CAISEYVGEQFF
TRBV5-1	once	TRBJ2-1	NA	TGCGCCAGCAGCTTGTATCAGGGGCCTTCTTCCTACAATGAGCAGTTCTTC	CASSLYQGPSSYNEQFF
TRBV28	NA	TRBJ1-5	NA	TGTGCCAGCAGTCTCCGACAGAGCAATCAGCCCCAGCATTTT	CASSLRQSNQPQHF
TRBV18	NA	TRBJ2-5	NA	TGTGCCAGCTCACCAAAAGGGGTTCAAGAGACCCAGTACTTC	CASSPKGVQETQYF
TRBV29-1	NA	TRBJ2-1	NA	TGCAGCGTTGACCCGACCTACAATGAGCAGTTCTTC	CSVDPTYNEQFF
TRBV28	NA	TRBJ1-2	NA	TGTGCCAGCAGCATATACAACTATGGCTACACCTTC	CASSIYNYGYTF
TRBV7-8	NA	TRBJ2-2	NA	TGTGCCACCCATCTAGGGGGGAACACCGGGGAGCTGTTTTTT	CATHLGGNTGELFF
TRBV11-2	NA	TRBJ2-7	NA	TGTGCCAGCAGCCCATCGCACGAGCAGTACTTC	CASSPSHEQYF
TRBV14	NA	TRBJ2-3	NA	TGTGCCAGCAGCCTGGGACAGGGAAGCGGGAGGACCCTTCCTTATACGCAGTATTTT	CASSLGQGSGRTLPYTQYF
TRBV10-3	NA	TRBJ2-7	TRBD1	TGTGCCATCAGTGTTGGACAGGGTGTCCACGAGCAGTACTTC	CAISVGQGVHEQYF
TRBV5-1	NA	TRBJ2-1	TRBD2	TGCGCCAGCAGCCCGGGACTAGCGGGAGAGGCGTTCTTC	CASSPGLAGEAFF
TRBV2	NA	TRBJ1-1	NA	TGTGCCAGTCAGCCAGAAACGAACACTGAAGCTTTCTTT	CASQPETNTEAFF
TRBV30	NA	TRBJ2-1	NA	TGTGCCTGGATAGAGACACAGTTCCATGAGCAGTTCTTC	CAWIETQFHEQFF
TRBV28	NA	TRBJ2-1	TRBD1	TGTGCCAGCAGTCCAGACAGGGGGCAACCTCCGGGAAATGAGCAGTTCTTC	CASSPDRGQPPGNEQFF
TRBV28	NA	TRBJ1-4	TRBD1	TGTGCCAGCAGTTTAGCGGACAGGGCGAATGAAAAACTGTTTTTT	CASSLADRANEKLFF
TRBV19	NA	TRBJ1-4	TRBD1	TGTGCCAGTACCCCACAGGGGGTCGGTGAAAAACTGTTTTTT	CASTPQGVGEKLFF
TRBV15	NA	TRBJ2-6	NA	TGTGCCACCAGCAGAGGAGGGGATGGGGCCAACGTCCTGACTTTC	CATSRGGDGANVLTF
TRBV5-1	NA	TRBJ2-2	NA	TGCGCCAGCAGCGCCCTGTTGCGGGAAGGGACCGGGGAGCTGTTTTTT	CASSALLREGTGELFF
TRBV28	many	TRBJ2-7	TRBD2	TGTGCCAGCAGTTCCCTAGCGGGAGGATATCCCCACGAGCAGTACTTC	CASSSLAGGYPHEQYF
TRBV28	NA	TRBJ2-3	NA	TGTGCCAGCAGACTACTAGCCAGCACAGATACGCAGTATTTT	CASRLLASTDTQYF
TRBV28	NA	TRBJ1-1	TRBD1	TGTGCCAGCAGTTTCATCCAGACAGGGTGGACTGAAGCTTTCTTT	CASSFIQTGWTEAFF
TRBV5-1	NA	TRBJ2-1	TRBD2	TGCGCCAGCAGCTTGGCCCAGACCGGGACTAGCGGGAGAGATGAGCAGTTCTTC	CASSLAQTGTSGRDEQFF
TRBV28	NA	TRBJ1-4	NA	TGTGCCAGCAGTTTCAAGGTTCCCCCTAAACTGTTTTTT	CASSFKVPPKLFF
TRBV18	NA	TRBJ2-1	NA	TGTGCCAGCTCACCCGGGACTGGCACGGCCGAGCAGTTCTTC	CASSPGTGTAEQFF
TRBV7-2	NA	TRBJ2-3	NA	TGTGCCAGCAGCCCAGAGTCGACAGATACGCAGTATTTT	CASSPESTDTQYF
TRBV28	NA	TRBJ2-2	NA	TGTGCCAGCAGCAAAGGGCAGGACCCCGGGGAGCTGTTTTTT	CASSKGQDPGELFF
TRBV5-1	NA	TRBJ1-2	NA	TGCGCCAGCAGCTTGGAGAGGAGAGCCTATGGCTACACCTTC	CASSLERRAYGYTF
TRBV30	NA	TRBJ1-2	NA	TGTGCCTGGAGTGAGTCACAGGGAGTCACCTTC	CAWSESQGVTF
TRBV2	once	TRBJ2-2	NA	TGTGCCAGCAGGTTCCAAACGGTGGGCACCGGGGAGCTGTTTTTT	CASRFQTVGTGELFF
TRBV28	NA	TRBJ1-2	TRBD1	TGTGCCAGCAGTTCACCGGGACAGGAGTATGGCTACACCTTC	CASSSPGQEYGYTF
TRBV15	few	TRBJ2-1	TRBD2	TGTGCCACCAGCAGGAGCGGGAGCTCCTACAATGAGCAGTTCTTC	CATSRSGSSYNEQFF